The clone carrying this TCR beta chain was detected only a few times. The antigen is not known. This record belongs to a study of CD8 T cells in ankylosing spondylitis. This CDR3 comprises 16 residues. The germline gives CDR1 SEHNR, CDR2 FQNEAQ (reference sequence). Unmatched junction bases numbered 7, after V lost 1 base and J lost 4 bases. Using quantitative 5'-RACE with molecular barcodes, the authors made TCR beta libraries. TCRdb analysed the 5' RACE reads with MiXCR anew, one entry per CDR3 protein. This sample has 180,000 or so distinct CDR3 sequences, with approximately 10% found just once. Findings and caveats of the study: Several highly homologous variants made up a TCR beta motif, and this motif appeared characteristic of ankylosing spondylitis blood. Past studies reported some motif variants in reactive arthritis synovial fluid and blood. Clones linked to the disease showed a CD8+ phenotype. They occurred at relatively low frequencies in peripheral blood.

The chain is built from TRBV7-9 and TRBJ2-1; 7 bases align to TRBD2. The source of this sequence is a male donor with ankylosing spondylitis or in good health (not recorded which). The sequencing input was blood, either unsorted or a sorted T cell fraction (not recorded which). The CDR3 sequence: CASSLDFGEGYNEQFF. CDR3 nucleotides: TGTGCCAGCAGCTTAGACTTCGGGGAGGGTTACAATGAGCAGTTCTTC.